These T cell receptor beta chains were read from a single sample in a study of T cells after yellow fever vaccination. Each CDR3 protein is one row after TCRdb ran MiXCR on the 5' RACE reads. The sample consists of 120,000 or so distinct CDR3 sequences, 7.2% of them appearing once. The input for sequencing was CD4+ T cells sorted from PBMCs, taken roughly 47 days after the first yellow fever vaccination. Receptors were obtained from a man in his late teens or twenties who received the YFV17D yellow fever vaccine. CDR3s include the opening cysteine and the closing phenylalanine or tryptophan. Each record gives: clone size, V gene, J gene, D gene, CDR3 DNA, CDR3 protein. D genes are given only for firm matches. The listing skips clone size in some rows; elsewhere it reads once, few, many or a size class.

size: few
V: TRBV5-6
J: TRBJ1-3
D: TRBD1
DNA: TGTGCCAGCAGCTCCACCGGGACAGGGGCTGGAAACACCATATATTTT
CDR3: CASSSTGTGAGNTIYF

size: many
V: TRBV3-1
J: TRBJ1-5
D: .
DNA: TGTGCCAGCAGCCAAGCCGGTAATCAGCCCCAGCATTTT
CDR3: CASSQAGNQPQHF

size: many
V: TRBV3-1
J: TRBJ2-6
D: .
DNA: TGTGCCAGCAGCTCCCGGGACGACGGGGCCAACGTCCTGACTTTC
CDR3: CASSSRDDGANVLTF

size: many
V: TRBV20-1
J: TRBJ2-7
D: TRBD2
DNA: TGCAGTGCTTTGGGGGGGGGTGACTACGAGCAGTACTTC
CDR3: CSALGGGDYEQYF

size: few
V: TRBV12-3/TRBV12-4
J: TRBJ1-2
D: .
DNA: TGTGCCAGCAGTTTCTTCGGGGGCTCGGGCTACACCTTC
CDR3: CASSFFGGSGYTF

size: many
V: TRBV10-3
J: TRBJ2-3
D: TRBD2
DNA: TGTGCCATCAGTGAGTCGCGGGGGGGCCGCGATACGCAGTATTTT
CDR3: CAISESRGGRDTQYF

size: .
V: TRBV4-3
J: TRBJ1-1
D: .
DNA: TGCGCCAGCAGCCGAGAGCGGGACACGAACACTGAAGCTTTCTTT
CDR3: CASSRERDTNTEAFF

size: many
V: TRBV20-1
J: TRBJ1-1
D: .
DNA: TGCAGGGCCCGCTCATTCGGGAATTACGCTGAAGCTTTCTTT
CDR3: CRARSFGNYAEAFF

size: many
V: TRBV5-1
J: TRBJ1-2
D: .
DNA: TGCGCCAGCAGCCCGAGGGATCGACATGGCTACACCTTC
CDR3: CASSPRDRHGYTF

size: few
V: TRBV18
J: TRBJ2-5
D: .
DNA: TGTGCCAGCTCACAAGGACATGTTGAAGAGACCCAGTACTTC
CDR3: CASSQGHVEETQYF

size: many
V: TRBV20-1
J: TRBJ1-6
D: .
DNA: TGCAGTGCTAGTGAGAGTGGATCACCCCTCCACTTT
CDR3: CSASESGSPLHF

size: many
V: TRBV6-1
J: TRBJ2-7
D: .
DNA: TGTGCCAGCAGTGAAGCGGGCAGCCCTACCTACGAGCAGTACTTC
CDR3: CASSEAGSPTYEQYF

size: many
V: TRBV5-1
J: TRBJ2-2
D: TRBD1
DNA: TGCGCCAGCGGCTTACAGGGGGCGCACACCGGGGAGCTGTTTTTT
CDR3: CASGLQGAHTGELFF

size: many
V: TRBV10-3
J: TRBJ1-5
D: .
DNA: TGTGCCATCAGGGACCTTAGCAATCAGCCCCAGCATTTT
CDR3: CAIRDLSNQPQHF